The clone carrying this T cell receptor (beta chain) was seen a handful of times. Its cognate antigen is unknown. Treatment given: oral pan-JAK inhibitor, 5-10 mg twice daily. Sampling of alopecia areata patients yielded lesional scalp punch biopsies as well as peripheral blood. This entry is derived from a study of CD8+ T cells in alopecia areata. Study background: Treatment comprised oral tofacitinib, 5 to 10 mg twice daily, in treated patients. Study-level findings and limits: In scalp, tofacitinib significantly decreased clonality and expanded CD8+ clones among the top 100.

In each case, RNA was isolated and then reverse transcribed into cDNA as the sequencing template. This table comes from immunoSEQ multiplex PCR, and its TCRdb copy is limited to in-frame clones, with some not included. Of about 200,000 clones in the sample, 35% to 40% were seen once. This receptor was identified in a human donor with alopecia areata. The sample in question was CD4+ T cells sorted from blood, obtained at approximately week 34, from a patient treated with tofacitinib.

The CDR3 sequence is CASSYRDRGDGYTF. The DNA of the CDR3 is TGTGCCAGCAGCTACCGGGACAGGGGAGACGGCTACACCTTC. This sequence joins TRBV7-9 and TRBJ1-2; 10 bases map to TRBD1. The germline V gene has CDR1 SEHNR and CDR2 FQNEAQ (reference sequence). The CDR3 loop spans 14 amino acids. Trimming cost V 4 bases and J 8 bases; bases outside gene matches: 7.